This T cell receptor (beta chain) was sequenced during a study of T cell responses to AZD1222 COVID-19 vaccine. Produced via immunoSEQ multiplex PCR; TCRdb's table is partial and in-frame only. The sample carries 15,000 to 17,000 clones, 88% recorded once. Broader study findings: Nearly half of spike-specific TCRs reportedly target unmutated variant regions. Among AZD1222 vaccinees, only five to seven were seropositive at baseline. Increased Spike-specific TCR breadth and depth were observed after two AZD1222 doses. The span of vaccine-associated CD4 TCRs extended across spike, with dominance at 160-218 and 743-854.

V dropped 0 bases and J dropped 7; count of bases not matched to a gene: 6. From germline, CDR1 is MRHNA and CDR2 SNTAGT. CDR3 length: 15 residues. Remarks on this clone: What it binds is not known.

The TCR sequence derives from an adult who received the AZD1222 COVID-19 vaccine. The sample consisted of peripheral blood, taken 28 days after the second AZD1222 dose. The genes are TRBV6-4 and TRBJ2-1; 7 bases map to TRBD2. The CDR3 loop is CASSDSSGGLNEQFF. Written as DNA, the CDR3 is TGTGCCAGCAGTGACTCGTCGGGAGGACTGAATGAGCAGTTCTTC.